The entry that follows covers one TCR beta chain sequence. Its target is unknown. These data originate in a study of T cells expressing NK-cell markers. Across the study: Repertoire data for TCR beta were derived from sorted T cells (CD3+CD56+NKG2C+, CD3+CD56+NKG2C- and CD3+CD56-NKG2C+).

Points from the study as a whole: For several donors, these clonotypes were likewise the leading ones in the CD3+CD56-NKG2C+ fraction. Dominant NKG2C+ clonotypes were found to form about 1.0-8% of CD8+ T cells in over five donors. There remained a lack of clarity about HCMV specificity of expanded NKG2C+ T cell clones.

Reanalyzing the 5' RACE reads, TCRdb keeps one entry per CDR3 protein, without DNA. The listing records roughly 170,000 distinct CDR3 sequences. The clonotype originates from a woman between 18 and 75 years old in good health. What was sequenced was blood T cells: a sorted CD56 or NKG2C T cell subset, CD4+ or CD8+ T cells, or bulk PBMC T cells (not recorded which).

CDR3 protein: CASSPKIDKIGRYEQYF. The rearrangement joins TRBV27 to TRBJ2-7. CDR1 is MNHEY, CDR2 SMNVEV, per germline (reference sequence). This CDR3 spans 17 amino acids.